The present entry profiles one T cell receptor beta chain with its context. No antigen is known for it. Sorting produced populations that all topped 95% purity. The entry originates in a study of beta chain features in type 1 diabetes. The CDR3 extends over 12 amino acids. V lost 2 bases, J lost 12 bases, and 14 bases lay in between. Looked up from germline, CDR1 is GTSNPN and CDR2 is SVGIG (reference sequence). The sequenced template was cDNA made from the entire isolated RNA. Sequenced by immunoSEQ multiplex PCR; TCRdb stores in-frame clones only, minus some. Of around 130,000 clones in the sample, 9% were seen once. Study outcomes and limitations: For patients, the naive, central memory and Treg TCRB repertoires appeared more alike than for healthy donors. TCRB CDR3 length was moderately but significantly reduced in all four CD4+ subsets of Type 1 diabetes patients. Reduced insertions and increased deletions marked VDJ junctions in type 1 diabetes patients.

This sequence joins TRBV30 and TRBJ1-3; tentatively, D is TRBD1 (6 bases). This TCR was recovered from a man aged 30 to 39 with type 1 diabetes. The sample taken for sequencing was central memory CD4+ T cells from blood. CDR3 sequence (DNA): TGTGCCTGGAGTACGACAGGTCGTGGCATATATTTT. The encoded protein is CAWSTTGRGIYF. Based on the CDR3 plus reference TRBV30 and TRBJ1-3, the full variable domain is SQTIHQWPATLVQPVGSPLSLECTVEGTSNPNLYWYRQAAGRGLQLLFYSVGIGQISSEVPQNLSASRPQDRQFILSSKKLLLSDSGFYLCAWSTTGRGIYFGEGSWLTVV.